This TCR beta chain derives from a study of cytomegalovirus exposure and HLA in healthy donors (dated by TCRdb to the late 2010s). Background for the entire study: According to an earlier analysis of several hundred of the donors, roughly 180 million T cells yielded roughly 110 million unique TCR beta sequences and 276 Gb of sequence data. Typing coverage varied by locus: 629-630 donors for A, B, C, DRB1 and DQB1; approximately 500 for DQA1; more than 600 for DPA1; 450 to 480 for DPB1. A separate validation cohort of 90 to 150 different subjects was used in addition to the roughly 700-subject first cohort. The later analysis used no new phenotypic data to find candidate immune exposures, relying instead on TCR beta sequences and their occurrence across donors. Using immunosequencing, the study profiled T cell repertoires from approximately 700 subjects and related those repertoires to cytomegalovirus serostatus. All discovery cohort repertoires had been generated on a single sequencing platform. A later genetic analysis took genome-wide SNP genotypes for about 55% of the 666 donors and used that subset as a discovery cohort. A later analysis re-examined previously published TCR beta repertoires from about 700 donors and added high-resolution HLA genotyping to investigate patterns of TCR occurrence. Among the roughly 380 genotyped donors, 75% to 90% belonged to the genetic ancestry cluster associated with self-reported Caucasian donors. To predict cytomegalovirus infection status, the study brought together high-throughput TCR immunosequencing, statistical association of individual TCRs with disease status, and machine learning. The study aimed to test whether cataloging public T cell receptors could reveal signatures of past pathogen exposure. Across some 400 genotyped donors of the cohort, an average of roughly 250,000 unique TCR beta nucleotide sequences per donor were sequenced, and approximately 17% of those sequences were non-productive. In an earlier analysis of about 590 of the donors, high-throughput TCR beta sequencing was used to judge whether each TCR beta V gene segment behaved as functional or pseudogenic. Roughly 5 DR-DQ haplotypes were handled as single units for association and clustering, since linkage in the cohort was strong. Both class I and class II loci were covered by HLA typing, at four-digit resolution. Alongside the repertoire data, information on donor age, sex, ethnicity and CMV serostatus was compiled. An early release that covered about 640 HLA-typed donors contained approximately 320 gigabases of sequencing data and around 80 million unique TCR sequences.

Paper-wide results and their limitations: A cluster of highly shared sequence variants was judged likely to represent a technical artifact of the sequencing pipeline. The classifier was reported to diagnose cytomegalovirus status with high specificity and sensitivity in both the original and validation cohorts. Immune exposure information for the cohort was limited to CMV serostatus. The 87-base-pair reads could not distinguish some IMGT-functional V segments, including TRBV6-2 and TRBV6-3, so those segments were excluded. A total of about 150 TCR beta chains were listed by the study as associated with cytomegalovirus. A further reported finding was that TCR beta sequences accurately predicted the HLA-A and HLA-B alleles for most subjects in the first cohort. The authors suggested that the approach could potentially be extended to other disease states and immunological phenotypes. The presence/absence analyses assumed that sequencing depth was roughly uniform across donors, and that assumption may not be true. In an earlier analysis of 450 to 750 of the donors, most TCR beta V segments appeared in productive rearrangements about 87% or about 30% of the time, broadly matching IMGT annotations. According to a later analysis, parvovirus B19, influenza, CMV and Epstein-Barr virus appeared linked to several top co-occurrence clusters. Linkage disequilibrium might explain the correlated functional status among segregating V segments, but an unknown experimental factor could not be excluded. In vitro tests confirmed that three of the cytomegalovirus-associated TCR beta chains recognize cytomegalovirus antigens. Specific HLA alleles were associated with 16,951 TCR beta sequences at a false discovery rate of 0.05 in a later analysis. A later analysis found that most CMV-associated TCR beta chains appeared HLA-restricted, with HLA associations seemingly driven largely by CMV exposure. In a later genetic analysis, fewer N-insertions in productive TCRs were reported among donors in an Asian-associated ancestry cluster than the roughly 710-donor mean. This cohort had only TCR beta chains sequenced, and the lack of alpha or paired-chain data limited which features could be detected. Because HLA typing was missing for some donors at each locus, association tests included only the typed subset. The earlier analysis of almost 600 of the donors excluded over 15 rarely observed V segments, including chromosome 9 orphons, because counts were too low. Strong co-occurrence of HLA alleles, especially DR and DQ, made assigning TCR associations to individual alleles difficult. An association between a missense DCLRE1C variant and V-gene and J-gene trimming of TCR beta chains was found in a later genetic analysis and replicated in an independent cohort. Most TCR sequences were observed very rarely across donors, whereas some public TCRs were present in many individuals. In a later analysis, HLA-associated TCR beta chains showed more clonal expansion and lower generation probabilities than non-associated chains that were equally common. In a later analysis, the rate of TCR association differed among HLA loci, with DRB1 alleles having the most associated TCRs and HLA-C alleles having the fewest.

Libraries were made using the immunoSEQ multiplex PCR assay. For the multiplex PCR, a mixture combining 60 forward primers for TCR Vbeta segments and 13 reverse primers for TCR Jbeta segments was used. The CDR3 region of rearranged TCR beta genes was amplified from genomic DNA by a multiplex PCR assay. The Illumina HiSeq System was used to sequence the amplified TCR beta libraries as 87-base-pair reads. The original pipeline was this. Across the roughly 600 repertoires, a later analysis counted 60 million to 90 million unique TCR beta chains, roughly 11 million of which were shared by at least two donors. Raw reads were error-corrected and collapsed into unique sequences by a nearest-neighbor algorithm in which closely related sequences were merged to remove PCR and sequencing errors. V, D and J gene segments were assigned by aligning CDR3 sequences to IMGT reference sequences. For a sequence to be retained, a match of at least six nucleotides to both a V gene segment and a J gene segment was required. A rearrangement counted as productive if the CDR3 had no stop codons and remained in frame with V and J, and every other rearrangement counted as non-productive. CDR3 was defined according to IMGT convention as the region running from the second conserved V-encoded cysteine to the conserved J-encoded phenylalanine. Sequences without an unambiguous match to a single V gene segment were excluded from the earlier analysis of 450 to 750 of the donors. In an earlier analysis of a few hundred of the donors, a V segment was called functional when productive rearrangements were above 56.7%, and segregating when the standard deviation between donors exceeded 5%. A statistical classification framework was built to diagnose cytomegalovirus status from the catalog of TCR beta chain sequences. A later analysis assigned V and J genes by comparing TCR nucleotide sequences with IMGT/GENE-DB human TR gene sequences. A later analysis assigned CDR3 sequences and most-parsimonious VDJ recombination scenarios with the TCRdist pipeline. A later analysis defined each TCR beta chain by its CDR3 amino acid sequence plus V-gene family, and excluded reads lacking a unique V-gene family. In a later analysis, 450 to 600 highly shared, low-generation-probability nucleotide sequences were removed to address suspected cross-contamination and a sequencing artifact. In a later analysis, a clonal expansion index for each public chain was calculated from normalized within-repertoire ranks of inferred template counts. In a later analysis, generation probabilities were computed with a VDJ recombination model fitted to out-of-frame rearrangements, and the resulting probabilities were checked against IGoR. In a later analysis, hypergeometric tests were used to score TCR-TCR, TCR-HLA and TCR-CMV co-occurrence, with a repertoire-size bias correction applied to TCR pairs. A later analysis estimated false discovery rates by permuting HLA or CMV assignments 20 times. In a later analysis, co-occurring TCRs were grouped using DBSCAN, and TCRdist sequence similarity was added for clustering within HLA-allele-positive subsets. Repertoires with fewer than 30,000 or more than 120,000 public chains were left out of co-occurrence clustering, as were about five repertoires with anomalous nucleotide sharing. What TCRdb holds here is the immuneACCESS table cut down to in-frame rearrangements. Part of the clones is not present; checked against another copy, under half of the missing clones reflect an unresolved V gene, and the others are unexplained. The V and J calls and the clone size are those of that table, but D and trimming were determined from the DNA. Across this sample there are about 160,000 clones, with 70% to 80% seen only once. Around 3.5% of the sample belongs to the ten largest clones.

The cohort consisted of some 670 healthy bone marrow donors. At the time of sampling, every cohort member was nominally healthy, though immune exposures that went unrecorded were likely present. The donor tested CMV seropositive, placing the donor among the roughly 270 seropositive members of the cohort. Every donor gave a peripheral blood sample, and the peripheral blood mononuclear cells from that sample were used for TCR beta sequencing. The Qiagen DNeasy Blood Extraction Kit was used to extract genomic DNA from the blood cell samples. In regard to this clone: It has no known antigen specificity. Base-call qualities are not available, and no considerably larger clone is one nucleotide away.

The germline V gene yields SGHDT for CDR1 and YYEEEE for CDR2. The germline ends are 8 bases apart after V is trimmed by 3 bases and J by 1 base. From cysteine to phenylalanine, the CDR3 is 13 amino acids long. Only CDR3 DNA is held: 39 bases, read in frame from base 1. Recombination linked TRBV5-6 to TRBJ2-7; no confident D gene assignment can be made. The clonotype comes from a man between 25 and 39 years old in good health and CMV-seropositive. Sequencing was performed on PBMCs. The DNA is as follows: TGTGCCAGCAGCTCTGCACTTTCCTACGAGCAGTACTTC. Translated, it reads CASSSALSYEQYF.